This TCR beta chain was captured by sequencing in a study of cytomegalovirus exposure and HLA in healthy donors listed by TCRdb under 2017. Study-wide context: An earlier analysis of approximately 600 of the donors reported 250 to 300 Gb of sequence data and 117 million unique TCR beta sequences from about 179 million T cells. Donor age, sex, ethnicity and CMV serostatus were collected together with the repertoire data. A later genetic analysis used genome-wide SNP genotypes for about 60% of the roughly 700 donors, treating that subset as a discovery cohort. Among roughly 370 genotyped donors of the cohort, an average of approximately 240,000 unique TCR beta nucleotide sequences were sequenced per donor, roughly a sixth of them non-productive. An earlier analysis of approximately 640 of the donors applied high-throughput TCR beta sequencing to assess whether each TCR beta V gene segment acted as functional or pseudogenic. The number of donors typed differed by locus, with roughly 620-630 for A, B, C, DRB1 and DQB1, approximately 500 for DQA1, 600 to 610 for DPA1, and under 490 for DPB1. The study was designed to test whether signatures of past pathogen exposure could be identified by cataloging public T cell receptors. The genetic ancestry cluster associated with self-reported Caucasian donors included 65% to 90% of the roughly 360 genotyped donors. Roughly 300 gigabases of sequencing data and approximately 93 million unique TCR sequences were included in an early release covering roughly 600 HLA-typed donors. Roughly five DR-DQ haplotypes were handled as single units for association and clustering, since linkage in the cohort was strong. To study patterns of TCR occurrence, a later analysis re-analyzed previously published TCR beta repertoires from 500 to 850 donors and added high-resolution HLA genotyping. Both class I and class II loci were covered by HLA typing, at four-digit resolution. In addition to the first cohort of 666 subjects, a separate validation cohort of 100 to 150 different subjects was used. To predict cytomegalovirus infection status, the study brought together high-throughput TCR immunosequencing, statistical association of individual TCRs with disease status, and machine learning. All discovery cohort repertoires had been generated on a single sequencing platform. Using immunosequencing, the study profiled T cell repertoires from around 670 subjects and related those repertoires to cytomegalovirus serostatus. Rather than drawing on any new phenotypic data, the later analysis identified candidate immune exposures from TCR beta sequences and the way those sequences occurred across donors. The study at large found these results: Compared with equally common non-associated chains, HLA-associated TCR beta chains in a later analysis were more clonally expanded and had lower generation probabilities. Presence/absence analyses assumed roughly uniform sequencing depth across donors, an assumption that may not hold. Most TCR sequences were observed very rarely across donors, whereas some public TCRs were present in many individuals. The 87-base-pair reads could not distinguish some IMGT-functional V segments, including TRBV6-2 and TRBV6-3, so those segments were excluded. Strong co-occurrence of HLA alleles, especially DR and DQ, made assigning TCR associations to individual alleles difficult. The study listed 150 to 200 TCR beta chains as associated with cytomegalovirus. The earlier analysis of approximately 540 of the donors excluded roughly 17 rarely observed V segments, including chromosome 9 orphons, because counts were too low. Cytomegalovirus status was reported to be diagnosed by the classifier with high specificity and sensitivity in both the original and validation cohorts. V-gene and J-gene trimming of TCR beta chains was associated with a missense DCLRE1C variant in a later genetic analysis, and the association was replicated in an independent cohort. The authors suggested that the approach could potentially be generalized to other disease states and immunological phenotypes. This cohort had only TCR beta chains sequenced, and the lack of alpha or paired-chain data limited which features could be detected. Broadly in line with IMGT annotations, most TCR beta V segments showed up in productive rearrangements about 90% or about 30% of the time in an earlier analysis of 587 of the donors. In a later analysis, TCR association rates were found to vary across HLA loci, with the most associated TCRs seen for DRB1 alleles and the fewest for HLA-C alleles. A further reported finding was that TCR beta sequences accurately predicted the HLA-A and HLA-B alleles for most subjects in the first cohort. Linkage disequilibrium might explain the correlated functional status among segregating V segments, but an unknown experimental factor could not be ruled out. A later analysis reported that several top co-occurrence clusters appeared linked to parvovirus B19, influenza, CMV and Epstein-Barr virus. For the cohort, immune exposure information was limited to CMV serostatus. According to a later analysis, most CMV-associated TCR beta chains appeared to be HLA-restricted, and the HLA associations seemed to be driven largely by CMV exposure. According to a later genetic analysis, donors in an Asian-associated ancestry cluster had fewer N-insertions in productive TCRs than the approximately 650-donor mean. HLA typing was unavailable for some donors at each locus, so association tests used only the typed subset. A few of the identified cytomegalovirus-associated TCR beta chains were confirmed in vitro to be specific for cytomegalovirus antigens. A later analysis associated about 16,000 TCR beta sequences with specific HLA alleles at a false discovery rate of 0.05. A cluster of highly shared sequence variants was judged likely to represent a technical artifact of the sequencing pipeline.

The cohort was made up of about 610 healthy bone marrow donors. At the time of sampling, all cohort members were nominally healthy, though unrecorded immune exposures were likely present. The donor was CMV seropositive and was included in the group of almost 300 seropositive cohort members. A peripheral blood sample was provided by each donor, and peripheral blood mononuclear cells were used for TCR beta sequencing. Genomic DNA was extracted from the blood cell samples with the Qiagen DNeasy Blood Extraction Kit. Library preparation was by the immunoSEQ multiplex PCR assay. For the multiplex PCR, a mixture combining 60 forward primers for TCR Vbeta segments and 13 reverse primers for TCR Jbeta segments was used. The CDR3 region of rearranged TCR beta genes was amplified from genomic DNA by a multiplex PCR assay. The amplified TCR beta libraries were sequenced on the Illumina HiSeq System as 87-base-pair reads. The authors processed their data as follows. Across the 640 or so repertoires, a later analysis counted 80 million or so unique TCR beta chains, around 11 million of which were shared by at least two donors. A nearest-neighbor algorithm error-corrected the raw reads and collapsed the reads into unique sequences, merging closely related sequences to remove PCR and sequencing errors. To assign V, D and J gene segments, CDR3 sequences were aligned to IMGT reference sequences. For a sequence to be retained, a match of at least six nucleotides to both a V gene segment and a J gene segment was required. Rearrangements were classified as productive when the CDR3 lacked stop codons and remained in frame with V and J, and all other rearrangements were classified as non-productive. Following IMGT convention, CDR3 was defined as the stretch from the second conserved V-encoded cysteine up to the conserved J-encoded phenylalanine. The earlier analysis of 587 of the donors excluded any sequence lacking an unambiguous match to a single V gene segment. In an earlier analysis of several hundred of the donors, V segments were called functional above 56.7% productive rearrangements and were called segregating when the between-donor standard deviation exceeded 5%. A statistical classification framework was built for diagnosing cytomegalovirus status from the catalog of TCR beta chain sequences. In a later analysis, TCR nucleotide sequences were compared against IMGT/GENE-DB human TR gene sequences so that V and J genes could be assigned. The TCRdist pipeline was used in a later analysis to assign CDR3 sequences and most-parsimonious VDJ recombination scenarios. In a later analysis, every TCR beta chain was defined by the combination of its CDR3 amino acid sequence and its V-gene family, and reads without a unique V-gene family were dropped. In a later analysis, around 650 highly shared, low-generation-probability nucleotide sequences were removed to address suspected cross-contamination and a sequencing artifact. In a later analysis, a clonal expansion index was calculated for each public chain from normalized within-repertoire ranks of inferred template counts. In a later analysis, generation probabilities were computed with a VDJ recombination model fitted to out-of-frame rearrangements, and the resulting probabilities were checked against IGoR. In a later analysis, TCR-TCR, TCR-HLA and TCR-CMV co-occurrence was scored with hypergeometric tests, and a repertoire-size bias correction was applied to TCR pairs. In a later analysis, false discovery rates were estimated by permuting HLA or CMV assignments 20 times. In a later analysis, co-occurring TCRs were grouped using DBSCAN, with TCRdist sequence similarity added in when clustering inside HLA-allele-positive subsets. Repertoires with fewer than 30,000 or more than 120,000 public chains were left out of co-occurrence clustering, as were several repertoires with anomalous nucleotide sharing. TCRdb carries this immuneACCESS record with in-frame sequences only. Its versions omit some clonotypes, under half of them owing to an unresolved V gene in the studies checked, with the rest unexplained. V and J calls and clone size are as listed in that table; D and trimming were resolved from the DNA. The sample's records list around 110,000 clones. The leading ten clones occupy under 7% of the sample.

The CDR3 covers 17 residues, taking in both the cysteine and the phenylalanine. The read is trimmed to its CDR3 DNA, 51 bases read in frame from base 1. CDR1 and CDR2 (LNHDA, SQIVND) derive from the germline V gene (reference sequence). V loses 4 bases at its end and J loses 2 bases; junction bases beyond the gene matches: 7. Comments on this clone: Its antigen has not been determined.

The clonotype originates from a man aged 35 to 55 in good health and CMV-seropositive. The chain was built from TRBV19 and TRBJ1-5, and TRBD1 aligns with 11 junction nucleotides. The specimen sequenced was PBMCs. The CDR3 protein sequence reads: CASSTGTGGLRNQPQHF. In nucleotide form, the sequence is TGTGCCAGTAGTACCGGGACAGGGGGACTTCGCAATCAGCCCCAGCATTTT.